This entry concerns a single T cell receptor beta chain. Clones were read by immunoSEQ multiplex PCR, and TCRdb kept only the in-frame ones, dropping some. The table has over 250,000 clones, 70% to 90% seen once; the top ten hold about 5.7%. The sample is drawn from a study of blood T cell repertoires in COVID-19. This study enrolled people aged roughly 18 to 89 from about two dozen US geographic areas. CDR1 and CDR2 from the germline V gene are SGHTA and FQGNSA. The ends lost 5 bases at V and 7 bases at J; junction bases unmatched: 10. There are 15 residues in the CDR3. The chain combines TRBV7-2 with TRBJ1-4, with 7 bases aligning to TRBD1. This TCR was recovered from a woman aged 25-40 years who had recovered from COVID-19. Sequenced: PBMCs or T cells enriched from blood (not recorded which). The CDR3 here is CASSEGKGAREKLFF. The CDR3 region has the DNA TGTGCCAGCAGCGAGGGAAAGGGGGCGCGTGAAAAACTGTTTTTT.